A selection of T cell receptor beta chains follows, all from one sample in a study of cytomegalovirus exposure and HLA in healthy donors. The assay was immunoSEQ multiplex PCR, and TCRdb's table has in-frame clones only and misses some. The sample comprises under 110,000 clones, about 85% of which are singletons, and 3% to 5% rests with the top ten. The specimen sequenced was PBMCs. Source of these receptors: a man aged 30 to 39 in good health and CMV-seronegative. Both conserved end residues are part of each CDR3. A D gene is named only where the DNA matches it firmly. Clone sizes are given selectively: once, few, many, or a class where the clone is expanded.

>.|TRBV28|TRBD1|TRBJ1-6
CASSNPGTGGLPLHF
TGTGCCAGCAGTAACCCCGGGACAGGGGGCTTACCCCTCCACTTT
>few|TRBV2|TRBD2|TRBJ2-3
CASSRFGGGVTDTQYF
TGTGCCAGCAGTCGTTTCGGCGGGGGGGTCACAGATACGCAGTATTTT
>few|TRBV9|.|TRBJ2-6
CASSGPGFGGANVLTF
TGTGCCAGCAGCGGACCAGGGTTTGGAGGGGCCAACGTCCTGACTTTC
>.|TRBV19|TRBD1|TRBJ1-1
CASWTGKNTEAFF
TGTGCCAGTTGGACAGGGAAGAACACTGAAGCTTTCTTT
>.|TRBV10-3|.|TRBJ1-2
CAISESGRVLGGYTF
TGTGCCATCAGTGAGTCGGGCAGGGTTTTGGGCGGCTACACCTTC
>.|TRBV19|.|TRBJ2-2
CASSPPGTGELFF
TGTGCCAGTAGTCCGCCGGGGACCGGGGAGCTGTTTTTT
>.|TRBV5-6|TRBD1|TRBJ1-2
CASSGIPDRVRGYTF
TGTGCCAGCAGCGGAATCCCCGACAGGGTCCGTGGCTACACCTTC
>.|TRBV6-4|.|TRBJ1-2
CASRPRPGGDGYTF
TGTGCCAGCAGGCCCCGGCCAGGAGGGGATGGCTACACCTTC
>.|TRBV6-1|TRBD1|TRBJ2-7
CASSVAVWTGNEQYF
TGTGCCAGCAGTGTCGCTGTCTGGACAGGGAACGAGCAGTACTTC
>.|TRBV7-3|TRBD1|TRBJ1-6
CASSWGQGDSPLHF
TGTGCCAGCAGCTGGGGACAGGGCGACTCACCCCTCCACTTT
>.|TRBV5-4|.|TRBJ2-7
CASSPGLHEQYF
TGTGCCAGCAGCCCGGGACTCCACGAGCAGTACTTC
>.|TRBV19|.|TRBJ1-2
CASSIDPGGGYTF
TGTGCCAGTAGTATAGATCCGGGAGGCGGCTACACCTTC
>.|TRBV7-2|TRBD1|TRBJ2-7
CASSRDRGIGSYEQYF
TGTGCCAGCAGCCGGGACAGGGGAATCGGGTCCTACGAGCAGTACTTC
>.|TRBV13|TRBD2|TRBJ2-3
CASSSGTSITDTQYF
TGTGCCAGCAGCTCCGGGACTAGCATAACAGATACGCAGTATTTT
>.|TRBV2|.|TRBJ2-5
CASNSGIPGEETQYF
TGTGCCAGCAATTCGGGGATCCCGGGGGAAGAGACCCAGTACTTC
>.|TRBV28|TRBD1|TRBJ1-2
CASSNTTRQGRTSYGYTF
TGTGCCAGCAGTAACACAACCAGACAGGGTCGAACCTCCTATGGCTACACCTTC
>.|TRBV9|.|TRBJ2-6
CASSDQGFVAGANVLTF
TGTGCCAGCAGCGACCAGGGGTTCGTAGCTGGGGCCAACGTCCTGACTTTC
>.|TRBV4-1|.|TRBJ2-7
CASSLRNLASRTYEQYF
TGCGCCAGCAGCCTACGTAACCTGGCTAGCCGAACCTACGAGCAGTACTTC
>.|TRBV7-8|TRBD1|TRBJ1-5
CASSSGQGSYSNQPQHF
TGTGCCAGCAGCTCAGGACAGGGGAGTTATAGCAATCAGCCCCAGCATTTT
>.|TRBV6-5|TRBD2|TRBJ2-7
CASSYAASGKYEQYF
TGTGCCAGCAGTTACGCGGCTAGCGGGAAATACGAGCAGTACTTC
>.|TRBV7-9|.|TRBJ2-7
CASSLVGFGTPHEQYF
TGTGCCAGCAGCTTAGTCGGTTTTGGGACACCCCACGAGCAGTACTTC
>.|TRBV7-9|TRBD1|TRBJ2-2
CASSFDRGRTGELFF
TGTGCCAGCAGCTTTGACAGGGGGAGGACCGGGGAGCTGTTTTTT
>.|TRBV6-6|.|TRBJ2-7
CASSKTGILYEQYF
TGTGCCAGCAGTAAAACAGGTATCCTCTACGAGCAGTACTTC
>.|TRBV7-2|.|TRBJ1-4
CASSWGSEGQKLFF
TGTGCCAGCAGCTGGGGGTCGGAGGGCCAGAAACTGTTTTTT
>.|TRBV6-5|.|TRBJ2-3
CASSYLGTSHTQYF
TGTGCCAGCAGTTACCTCGGGACATCTCATACGCAGTATTTT
>.|TRBV5-1|TRBD1|TRBJ2-7
CASSPQGEYEQYF
TGCGCCAGCAGCCCCCAGGGGGAATACGAGCAGTACTTC
>.|TRBV5-6|TRBD1|TRBJ1-2
CASSSRGPWDYGYTF
TGTGCCAGCAGCTCGAGGGGGCCTTGGGACTATGGCTACACCTTC
>.|TRBV28|TRBD1|TRBJ2-7
CASSRPRTGTYEQYF
TGTGCCAGCAGCCGCCCCCGGACAGGCACCTACGAGCAGTACTTC
>few|TRBV25-1|TRBD1|TRBJ1-1
CASSEPRGTEAFF
TGTGCCAGCAGTGAACCCAGGGGGACTGAAGCTTTCTTT
>.|TRBV30|.|TRBJ2-3
CAWSPASGANPYTQYF
TGTGCCTGGAGCCCTGCCTCGGGAGCCAACCCCTATACGCAGTATTTT
>.|TRBV5-1|TRBD1|TRBJ2-2
CASSLTSGTDTGELFF
TGCGCCAGCAGCTTGACCTCCGGGACAGACACCGGGGAGCTGTTTTTT
>.|TRBV14|.|TRBJ2-7
CASSQDRGVSEQYF
TGTGCCAGCAGCCAAGATCGGGGTGTTTCCGAGCAGTACTTC
>.|TRBV5-1|.|TRBJ2-6
CASSLGTSTDHSGANVLTF
TGCGCCAGCAGCTTGGGCACATCGACAGATCACTCTGGGGCCAACGTCCTGACTTTC
>.|TRBV5-1|TRBD1|TRBJ2-2
CASSFQGATGELFF
TGCGCCAGCAGCTTCCAGGGGGCAACCGGGGAGCTGTTTTTT
>.|TRBV29-1|.|TRBJ2-5
CSVDSSQGGETQYF
TGCAGCGTTGATAGCTCCCAGGGCGGAGAGACCCAGTACTTC
>.|TRBV28|TRBD1|TRBJ1-6
CASSTQGSRNSPLHF
TGTGCCAGCAGCACACAGGGGTCACGGAATTCACCCCTCCACTTT
>once|TRBV4-2|.|TRBJ2-7
CASSQVLLTPRGAISYEQYF
TGTGCCAGCAGCCAAGTTCTCCTTACCCCCCGGGGGGCAATCTCCTACGAGCAGTACTTC
>.|TRBV10-3|.|TRBJ2-5
CAISGLPGRQETQYF
TGTGCCATCAGCGGACTACCGGGACGCCAAGAGACCCAGTACTTC
>.|TRBV19|TRBD2|TRBJ2-2
CASCRDYNSGELFF
TGTGCCAGTTGCCGGGACTACAATTCCGGGGAGCTGTTTTTT